Listed below are T cell receptor beta chains from one sample, sequenced in a study of shared clonotypes between healthy human individuals. Data came from immunoSEQ multiplex PCR; TCRdb stores just in-frame clones and leaves some out. Of about 480,000 clones detected, about 75% appear once; the ten largest clones hold 9.5% to 15%. Sequences were obtained from PBMCs. The receptors come from a woman aged 35 to 49 in good health. Some clones in this sample may be carry-over from other donors' samples. The CDR3 runs from the conserved cysteine through the conserved F or W. D genes are given only for firm matches. Rows give clone size only sometimes, using once, few, many, or a class for an expanded clone.

V	D	size	J	CDR3	DNA
TRBV7-2	.	.	TRBJ2-1	CASSLSHEQFF	TGTGCCAGCAGCTTATCTCATGAGCAGTTCTTC
TRBV19	TRBD1	.	TRBJ1-1	CASSHPGTGEFTEAFF	TGTGCCAGTAGTCACCCAGGGACAGGGGAATTCACTGAAGCTTTCTTT
TRBV19	TRBD2	once	TRBJ2-7	CAAGGGPTYEQYF	TGTGCCGCGGGGGGAGGGCCGACCTACGAGCAGTACTTC
TRBV6-6	.	.	TRBJ1-2	CASSYKVDYGYTF	TGTGCCAGCAGTTACAAGGTTGACTATGGCTACACCTTC
TRBV27	.	.	TRBJ2-5	CASSSRTQETQYF	TGTGCCAGCAGTTCCCGCACACAAGAGACCCAGTACTTC
TRBV5-6	.	.	TRBJ2-5	CASSSGLIQETQYF	TGTGCCAGCAGCTCTGGACTGATACAAGAGACCCAGTACTTC
TRBV6-1	TRBD1	.	TRBJ1-4	CASSWDRSNEKLFF	TGTGCCAGCAGTTGGGACAGATCTAATGAAAAACTGTTTTTT
TRBV19	.	.	TRBJ1-4	CASMRRAGLGGEKLFF	TGTGCCAGTATGAGGAGGGCGGGTCTCGGTGGTGAAAAACTGTTTTTT
TRBV5-4	.	.	TRBJ2-2	CASSFKTDTGELFF	TGTGCCAGCAGCTTTAAGACAGACACCGGGGAGCTGTTTTTT
TRBV2	TRBD2	.	TRBJ2-7	CASNLLMGLAGGRSYEQYF	TGTGCCAGCAACCTCTTGATGGGGCTAGCGGGAGGTCGGTCCTACGAGCAGTACTTC